A selection of T cell receptor beta chains follows, all from one sample in a study of long-term antiretroviral therapy in people with HIV. TCRdb keeps only in-frame clones here, not all; method: immunoSEQ multiplex PCR. The sample has 8,000 or so clones; over 70% are singletons. Source: unsorted PBMCs, taken about 2.5 years before starting antiretroviral therapy. The receptors were sampled from a man in his forties or fifties with HIV. The CDR3 runs from the conserved cysteine through the conserved F or W. The D gene is left open where the match is weak. Clone size is not always given. Where it is, it says once, few, many or a class for expanded clones.

v_gene	d_gene	abundance	j_gene	CDR3aa	CDR3nt
TRBV14	-	-	TRBJ2-3	CASSQDLNSRFDTQYF	TGTGCCAGCAGCCAAGATCTTAATAGCAGATTTGATACGCAGTATTTT
TRBV14	-	once	TRBJ2-7	CASSQEISSSYEQYF	TGTGCCAGCAGCCAAGAAATCTCGAGCTCCTACGAGCAGTACTTC
TRBV19	TRBD2	-	TRBJ2-7	CASSAGLAGDPYEQYF	TGTGCCAGTAGTGCCGGACTAGCGGGGGACCCCTACGAGCAGTACTTC
TRBV27	TRBD1	-	TRBJ1-2	CASSLEGGTGTGYTF	TGTGCCAGCAGTCTAGAGGGCGGGACAGGGACTGGCTACACCTTC
TRBV13	-	-	TRBJ2-3	CASSLNEAVGADTQYF	TGTGCCAGCAGCTTAAACGAGGCCGTGGGTGCAGATACGCAGTATTTT
TRBV27	-	-	TRBJ1-2	CASSDRLYGYTF	TGTGCCAGCAGTGATCGTCTCTATGGCTACACCTTC
TRBV4-3	TRBD1	-	TRBJ2-1	CASSRATGQTYNEQFF	TGCGCCAGCAGCCGAGCAACGGGACAGACATACAATGAGCAGTTCTTC
TRBV7-2	TRBD1	-	TRBJ2-7	CASNGGTGGPYEQYF	TGTGCCAGCAATGGAGGGACAGGGGGCCCCTACGAGCAGTACTTC
TRBV5-1	-	-	TRBJ2-1	CASSLANEQFF	TGCGCCAGCAGCTTGGCCAATGAGCAGTTCTTC
TRBV30	-	-	TRBJ1-3	CAWSIGVLGRDTIYF	TGTGCCTGGAGCATAGGGGTTCTGGGGCGAGACACCATATATTTT
TRBV5-1	-	-	TRBJ2-7	CASSLAHPDYEQYF	TGCGCCAGCAGCTTGGCCCACCCCGACTACGAGCAGTACTTC
TRBV7-9	-	-	TRBJ1-3	CASSQTRPTGNTIYF	TGTGCCAGCAGCCAGACTAGACCCACTGGAAACACCATATATTTT
TRBV28	-	once	TRBJ1-4	CASGTPGPNEKLFF	TGTGCCAGCGGGACCCCAGGCCCAAATGAAAAACTGTTTTTT
TRBV29-1	-	-	TRBJ1-1	CSVEVGRGTEAFF	TGCAGCGTTGAGGTGGGCAGGGGAACTGAAGCTTTCTTT
TRBV27	-	-	TRBJ2-3	CASSSDGDTQYF	TGTGCCAGCAGTTCTGACGGAGATACGCAGTATTTT
TRBV7-2	-	-	TRBJ1-4	CASSSGLPAGKLFF	TGTGCCAGCAGCTCGGGACTCCCGGCAGGAAAACTGTTTTTT